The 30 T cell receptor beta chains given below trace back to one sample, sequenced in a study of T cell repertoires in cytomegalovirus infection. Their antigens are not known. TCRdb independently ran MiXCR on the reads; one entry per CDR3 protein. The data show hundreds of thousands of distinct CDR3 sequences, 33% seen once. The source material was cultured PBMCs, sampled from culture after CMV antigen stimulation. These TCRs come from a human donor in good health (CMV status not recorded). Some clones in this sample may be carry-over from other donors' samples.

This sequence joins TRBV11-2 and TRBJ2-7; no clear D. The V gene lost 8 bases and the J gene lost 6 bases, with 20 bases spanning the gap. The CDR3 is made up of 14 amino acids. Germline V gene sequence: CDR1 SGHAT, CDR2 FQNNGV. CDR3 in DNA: TGTGCCAGCGCACTCGAGTCTCTATCAAGCGAGCAGTACGTC. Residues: CASALESLSSEQYV.

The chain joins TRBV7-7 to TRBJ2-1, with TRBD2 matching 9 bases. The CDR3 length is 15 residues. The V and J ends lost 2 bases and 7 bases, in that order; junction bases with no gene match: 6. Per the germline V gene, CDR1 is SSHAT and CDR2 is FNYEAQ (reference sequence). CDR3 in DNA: TGTGCCAGCAGCTTAATAGCGGGAGAAGAGAATGAGCAGTTCTTC. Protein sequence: CASSLIAGEENEQFF.

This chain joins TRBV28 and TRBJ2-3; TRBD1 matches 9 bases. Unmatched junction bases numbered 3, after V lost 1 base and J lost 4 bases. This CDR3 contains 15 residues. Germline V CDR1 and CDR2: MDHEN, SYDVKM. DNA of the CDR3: TGTGCCAGCAGTTTATTACAGGGGGCAGCAGATACGCAGTATTTT. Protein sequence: CASSLLQGAADTQYF.

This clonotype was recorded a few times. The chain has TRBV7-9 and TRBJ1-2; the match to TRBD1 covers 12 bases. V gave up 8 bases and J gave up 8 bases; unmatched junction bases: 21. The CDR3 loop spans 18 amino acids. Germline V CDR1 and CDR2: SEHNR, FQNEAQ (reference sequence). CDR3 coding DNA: TGTGCCAGCGGTACTTTGGAGGGACAGGGGGCGGTTAGAGGCGGCTACACCTTC. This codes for CASGTLEGQGAVRGGYTF.

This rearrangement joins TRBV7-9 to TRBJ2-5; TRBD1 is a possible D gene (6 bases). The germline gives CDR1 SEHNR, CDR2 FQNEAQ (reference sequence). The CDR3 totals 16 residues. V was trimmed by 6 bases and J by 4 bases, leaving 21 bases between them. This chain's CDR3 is CASRFGNRVRSETQYF. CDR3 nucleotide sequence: TGTGCCAGCAGGTTTGGAAACAGGGTTAGGTCAGAGACCCAGTACTTC.

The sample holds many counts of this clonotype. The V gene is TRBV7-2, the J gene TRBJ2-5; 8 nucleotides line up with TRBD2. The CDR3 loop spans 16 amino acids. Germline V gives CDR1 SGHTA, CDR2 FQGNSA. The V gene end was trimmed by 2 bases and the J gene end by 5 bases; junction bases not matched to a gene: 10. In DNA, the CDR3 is TGTGCCAGCAGCTTATTCTCGAGCGGGAGTGGCGAGACCCAGTACTTC. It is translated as CASSLFSSGSGETQYF.

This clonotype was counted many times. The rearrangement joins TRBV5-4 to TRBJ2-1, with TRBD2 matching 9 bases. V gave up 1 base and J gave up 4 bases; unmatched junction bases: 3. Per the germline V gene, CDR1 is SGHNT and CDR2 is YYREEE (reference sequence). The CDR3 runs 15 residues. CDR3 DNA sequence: TGTGCCAGCAGCTTGTCACTAGCGGGTTACAATGAGCAGTTCTTC. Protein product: CASSLSLAGYNEQFF.

This CDR3 reads CASSLRGYTF. In DNA, the CDR3 is TGTGCCAGCAGCTTACGTGGCTACACCTTC. This rearrangement joins TRBV7-8 to TRBJ1-2, with D uncertain. The CDR3 sequence is 10 residues long. Germline CDR1 SGHVS, CDR2 FQNEAQ. V was shortened by 2 bases and J by 7 bases, with 2 bases between the two germline ends. The variable domain in full, completed from reference TRBV7-8 and TRBJ1-2, reads GAGVSQSPRYKVAKRGQDVALRCDPISGHVSLFWYQQALGQGPEFLTYFQNEAQLDKSGLPSDRFFAERPEGSVSTLKIQRTQQEDSAVYLCASSLRGYTFGSGTRLTVV.

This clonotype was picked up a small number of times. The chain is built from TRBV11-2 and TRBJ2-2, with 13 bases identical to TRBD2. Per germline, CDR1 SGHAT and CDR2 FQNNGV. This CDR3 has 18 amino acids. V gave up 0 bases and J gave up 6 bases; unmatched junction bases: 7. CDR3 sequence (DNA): TGTGCCAGCAGCTTAGAAGCACTAGCGGGAGGGCCCGCCGGGGAGCTGTTTTTT. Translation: CASSLEALAGGPAGELFF.

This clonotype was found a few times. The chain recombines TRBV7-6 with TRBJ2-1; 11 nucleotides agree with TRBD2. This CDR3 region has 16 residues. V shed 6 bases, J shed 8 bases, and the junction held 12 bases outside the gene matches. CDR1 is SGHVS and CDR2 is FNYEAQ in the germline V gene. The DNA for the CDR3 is TGTGCCAGCAGTCCGAAACTAGCGGGAGATCTTTATGAGCAGTTCTTC. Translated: CASSPKLAGDLYEQFF. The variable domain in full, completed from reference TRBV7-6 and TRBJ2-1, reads GAGVSQSPRYKVTKRGQDVALRCDPISGHVSLYWYRQALGQGPEFLTYFNYEAQQDKSGLPNDRFSAERPEGSISTLTIQRTEQRDSAMYRCASSPKLAGDLYEQFFGPGTRLTVL.

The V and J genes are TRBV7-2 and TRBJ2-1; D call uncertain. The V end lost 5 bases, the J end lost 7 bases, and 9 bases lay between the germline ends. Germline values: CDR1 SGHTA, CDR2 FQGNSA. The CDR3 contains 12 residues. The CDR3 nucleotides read TGTGCCAGCAGCCGGACGGTAAATGAGCAGTTCTTC. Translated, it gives CASSRTVNEQFF.

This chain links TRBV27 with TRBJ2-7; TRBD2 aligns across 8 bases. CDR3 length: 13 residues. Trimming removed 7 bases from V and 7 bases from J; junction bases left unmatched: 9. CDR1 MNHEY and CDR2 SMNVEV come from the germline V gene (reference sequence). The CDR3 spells CASISGTSREQYF. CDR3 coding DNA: TGTGCCAGCATTAGCGGGACCTCGCGAGAGCAGTACTTC.

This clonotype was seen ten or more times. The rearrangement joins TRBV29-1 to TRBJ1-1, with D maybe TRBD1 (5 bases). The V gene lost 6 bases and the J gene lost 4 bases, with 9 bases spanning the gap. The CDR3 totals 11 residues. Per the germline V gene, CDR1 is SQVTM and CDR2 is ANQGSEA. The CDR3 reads CSVGTSTEAFF. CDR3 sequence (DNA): TGCAGCGTGGGGACGAGCACTGAAGCTTTCTTT.

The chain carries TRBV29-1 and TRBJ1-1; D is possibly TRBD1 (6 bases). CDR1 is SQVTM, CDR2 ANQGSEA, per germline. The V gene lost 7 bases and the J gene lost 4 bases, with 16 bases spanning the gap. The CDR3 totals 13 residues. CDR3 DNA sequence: TGCAGCGGGGGGCCTCTATCGGCCACTGAAGCTTTCTTT. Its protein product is CSGGPLSATEAFF.

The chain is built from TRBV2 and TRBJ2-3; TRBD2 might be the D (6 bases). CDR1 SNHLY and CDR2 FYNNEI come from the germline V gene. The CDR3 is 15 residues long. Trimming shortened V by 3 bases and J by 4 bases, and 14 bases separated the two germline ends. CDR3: CASSDSGGAPDTQYF. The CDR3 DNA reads TGTGCCAGCAGTGATTCCGGGGGAGCACCAGATACGCAGTATTTT.

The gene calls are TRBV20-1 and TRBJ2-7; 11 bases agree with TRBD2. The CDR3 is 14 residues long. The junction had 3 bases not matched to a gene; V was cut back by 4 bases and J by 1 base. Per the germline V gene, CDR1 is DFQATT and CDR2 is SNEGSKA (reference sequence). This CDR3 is CSATTSGRSYEQYF. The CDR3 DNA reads TGCAGTGCTACCACTAGCGGGAGATCCTACGAGCAGTACTTC.

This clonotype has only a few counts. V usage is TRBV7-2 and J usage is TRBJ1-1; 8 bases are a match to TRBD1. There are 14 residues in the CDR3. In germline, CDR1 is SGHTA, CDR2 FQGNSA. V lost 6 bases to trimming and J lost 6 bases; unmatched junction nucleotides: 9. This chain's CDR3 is CASSLQGAGAEAFF. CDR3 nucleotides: TGTGCCAGCAGTCTTCAGGGGGCGGGCGCTGAAGCTTTCTTT.

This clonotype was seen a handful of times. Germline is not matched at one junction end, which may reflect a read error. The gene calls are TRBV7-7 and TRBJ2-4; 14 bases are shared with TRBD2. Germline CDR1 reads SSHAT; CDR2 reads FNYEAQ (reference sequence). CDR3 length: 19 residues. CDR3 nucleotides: TGTGCTAGCAGCTCCCTTTGGACTAGCGGGAGGTCAGGCGAAAACATTCAGTACTTC. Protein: CASSSLWTSGRSGENIQYF.

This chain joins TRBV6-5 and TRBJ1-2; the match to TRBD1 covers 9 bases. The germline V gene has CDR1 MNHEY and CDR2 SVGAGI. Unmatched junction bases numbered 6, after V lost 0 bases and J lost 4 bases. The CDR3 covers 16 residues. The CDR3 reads CASSYSQGTGLYGYTF. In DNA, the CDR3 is TGTGCCAGCAGTTACTCCCAAGGGACAGGGCTCTATGGCTACACCTTC.

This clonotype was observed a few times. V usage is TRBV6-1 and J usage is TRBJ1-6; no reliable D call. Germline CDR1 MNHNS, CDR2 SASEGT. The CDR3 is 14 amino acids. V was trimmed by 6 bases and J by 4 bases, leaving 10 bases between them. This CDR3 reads CASRNLEYNSPLHF. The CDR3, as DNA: TGTGCCAGCAGGAACCTAGAATATAATTCACCCCTCCACTTT.

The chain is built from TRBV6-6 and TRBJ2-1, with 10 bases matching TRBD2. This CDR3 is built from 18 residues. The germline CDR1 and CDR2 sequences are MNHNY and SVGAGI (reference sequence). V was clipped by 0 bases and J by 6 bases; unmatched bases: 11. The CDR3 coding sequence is TGTGCCAGCAGTTACTCGAGAAGTTCGGGACTAGCGAGCAATGAGCAGTTCTTC. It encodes CASSYSRSSGLASNEQFF.

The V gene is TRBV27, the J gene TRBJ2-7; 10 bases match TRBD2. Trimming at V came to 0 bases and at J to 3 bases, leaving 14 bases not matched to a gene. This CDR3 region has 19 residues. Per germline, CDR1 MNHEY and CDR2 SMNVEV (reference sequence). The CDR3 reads CASSLSGDRWLAGVYEQYF. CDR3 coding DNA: TGTGCCAGCAGTTTATCCGGTGACAGGTGGCTAGCGGGAGTCTACGAGCAGTACTTC.

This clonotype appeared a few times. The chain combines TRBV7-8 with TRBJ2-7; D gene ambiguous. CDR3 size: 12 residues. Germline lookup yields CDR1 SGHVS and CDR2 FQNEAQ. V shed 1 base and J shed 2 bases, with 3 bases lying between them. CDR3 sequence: CASSLVPYEQYV. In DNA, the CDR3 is TGTGCCAGCAGCTTAGTCCCCTACGAGCAGTACGTC.

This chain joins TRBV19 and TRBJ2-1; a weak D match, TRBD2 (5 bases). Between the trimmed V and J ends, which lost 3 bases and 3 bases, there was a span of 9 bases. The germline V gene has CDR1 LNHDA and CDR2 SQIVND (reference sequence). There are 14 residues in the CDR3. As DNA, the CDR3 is TGTGCCAGTAGTATTGGGAGTGGCTACAATGAGCAGTTCTTC. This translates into CASSIGSGYNEQFF.

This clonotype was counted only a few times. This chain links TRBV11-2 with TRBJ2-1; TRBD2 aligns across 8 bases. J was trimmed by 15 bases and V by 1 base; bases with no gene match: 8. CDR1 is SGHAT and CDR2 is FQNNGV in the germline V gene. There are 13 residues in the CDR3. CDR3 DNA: TGTGCCAGCAGCTTAGGGGGACTAGGTGATAGGTTCTTC. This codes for CASSLGGLGDRFF.

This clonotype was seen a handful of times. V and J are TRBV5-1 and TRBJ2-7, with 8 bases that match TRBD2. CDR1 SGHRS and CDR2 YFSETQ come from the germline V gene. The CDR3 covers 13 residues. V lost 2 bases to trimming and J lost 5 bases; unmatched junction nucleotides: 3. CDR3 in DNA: TGCGCCAGCAGCTTCACGGGAGGGAACGAGCAGTACGTC. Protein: CASSFTGGNEQYV.

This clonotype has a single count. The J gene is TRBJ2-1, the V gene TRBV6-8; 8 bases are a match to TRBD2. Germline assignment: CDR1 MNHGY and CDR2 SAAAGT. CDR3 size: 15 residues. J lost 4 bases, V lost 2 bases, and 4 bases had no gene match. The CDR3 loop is CASSYVGLGYNEQFF. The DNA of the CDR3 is TGTGCCAGCAGTTACGTGGGACTAGGGTACAATGAGCAGTTCTTC.

CDR3 protein: CASSPRSFPGTEAFF. CDR3 nucleotides: TGCGCCAGCAGCCCCCGATCCTTCCCGGGCACTGAAGCTTTCTTT. The chain uses TRBV4-1 and TRBJ1-1; no definite D call. Germline V lookup: CDR1 MGHRA, CDR2 YSYEKL. This CDR3 region has 15 residues. V lost 4 bases, J lost 4 bases, and 16 bases lay in between.

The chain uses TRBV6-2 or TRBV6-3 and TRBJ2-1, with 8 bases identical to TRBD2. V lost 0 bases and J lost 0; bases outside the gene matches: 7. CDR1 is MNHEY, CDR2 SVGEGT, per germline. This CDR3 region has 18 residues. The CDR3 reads CASSYSTLAGSSYNEQFF. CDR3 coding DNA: TGTGCCAGCAGTTACTCCACCCTAGCGGGTAGCTCCTACAATGAGCAGTTCTTC.

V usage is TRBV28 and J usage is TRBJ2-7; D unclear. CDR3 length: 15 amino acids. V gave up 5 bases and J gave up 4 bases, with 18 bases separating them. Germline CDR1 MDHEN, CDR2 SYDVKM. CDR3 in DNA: TGTGCCAGCAGTGCCCTGACACTACTTCCTTACGAGCAGTACGTC. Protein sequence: CASSALTLLPYEQYV.